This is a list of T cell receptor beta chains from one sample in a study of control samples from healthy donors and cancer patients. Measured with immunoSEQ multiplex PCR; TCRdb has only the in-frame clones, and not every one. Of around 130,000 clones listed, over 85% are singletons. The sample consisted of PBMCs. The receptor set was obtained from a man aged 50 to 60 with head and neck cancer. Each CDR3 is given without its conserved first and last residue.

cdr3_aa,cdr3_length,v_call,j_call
ASSLVGQLATEAF,13,TRBV5-6,TRBJ1-1
ASSLVSGTAYNEQF,14,TRBV7-2,TRBJ2-1
ASSNSGQGYHEQY,13,TRBV19,TRBJ2-7
ATKNQGAWTGELF,13,TRBV10-3,TRBJ2-2
SGFRAETQY,9,TRBV20-1,TRBJ2-5
ASSPRDNGSGNTIY,14,TRBV9,TRBJ1-3
ATWDSRYEQY,10,TRBV27,TRBJ2-7
ASSSNRADTEAF,12,TRBV5-1,TRBJ1-1
ASSPGTSGMFGNEQF,15,TRBV5-1,TRBJ2-1
ASSLGFNQPQH,11,TRBV11-2,TRBJ1-5
ASRTFSGTGGYEQY,14,TRBV7-8,TRBJ2-7
ASSSSPRRYNEQF,13,TRBV28,TRBJ2-1
AWIPTGPFYNEQF,13,TRBV30,TRBJ2-1
ASSPRGNTEAF,11,TRBV5-1,TRBJ1-1
ASSVVARGETQY,12,TRBV9,TRBJ2-5
ASRGVVAQH,9,TRBV28,TRBJ1-5
ASTRTGENTEAF,12,TRBV5-1,TRBJ1-1
ASSWDRLDGYT,11,TRBV10-1,TRBJ1-2
AISEAGDMSNYGYT,14,TRBV10-3,TRBJ1-2
AIRNLAGTTDTQY,13,TRBV10-3,TRBJ2-3
ASSDQSSYNEQF,12,TRBV10-2,TRBJ2-1
ASSYSRQGAYNEQF,14,TRBV6-5,TRBJ2-1
ASSPDPGGPGELF,13,TRBV5-1,TRBJ2-2
ASSLALGDRGRDTEAF,16,TRBV7-2,TRBJ1-1
ASSFKPPGRAQGNIQY,16,TRBV7-9,TRBJ2-4
SVETGDSYEQY,11,TRBV29-1,TRBJ2-7
ASSLRRGTNQETQY,14,TRBV11-2,TRBJ2-5
ASSYAQGDTQY,11,TRBV6-2/TRBV6-3,TRBJ2-3
ASSHTGRIGSNQETQY,16,TRBV6-2/TRBV6-3,TRBJ2-5
ASSPRGGELF,10,TRBV18,TRBJ2-2
ASSLEPGSTGELF,13,TRBV11-2,TRBJ2-2
ASRPGGVPGYEQY,13,TRBV27,TRBJ2-7
ASSTSYYSGNTIY,13,TRBV2,TRBJ1-3
ASSGGDTQY,9,TRBV7-9,TRBJ2-3
ASSEGRVGEKLF,12,TRBV2,TRBJ1-4
ASSQTQGRGYT,11,TRBV7-9,TRBJ1-2
SVENTPNEQF,10,TRBV29-1,TRBJ2-1
ASSLEGTSKNTGELF,15,TRBV7-9,TRBJ2-2
AWSAYGYEQY,10,TRBV30,TRBJ2-7
ASSYQKETQY,10,TRBV2,TRBJ2-5
ASSTGTADFYGYT,13,TRBV19,TRBJ1-2
ASSDLTATNYGYT,13,TRBV18,TRBJ1-2
ASSTTALIDEQY,12,TRBV19,TRBJ2-7
ASSPPGRLDYGYT,13,TRBV7-9,TRBJ1-2
ASTIRGDREYEQY,13,TRBV27,TRBJ2-7
ASFPTGYYSNQPQH,14,TRBV5-1,TRBJ1-5
ASSQRGTSGVSTYEQY,16,TRBV3-1/TRBV3-2,TRBJ2-7